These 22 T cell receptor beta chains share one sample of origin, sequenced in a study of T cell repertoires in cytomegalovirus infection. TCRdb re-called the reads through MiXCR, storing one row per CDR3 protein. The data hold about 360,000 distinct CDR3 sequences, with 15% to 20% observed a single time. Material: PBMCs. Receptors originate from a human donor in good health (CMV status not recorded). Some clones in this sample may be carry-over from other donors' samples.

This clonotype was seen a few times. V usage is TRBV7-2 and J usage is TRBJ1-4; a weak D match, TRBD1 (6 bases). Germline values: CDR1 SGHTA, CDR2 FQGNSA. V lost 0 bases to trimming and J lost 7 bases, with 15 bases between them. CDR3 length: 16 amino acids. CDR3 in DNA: TGTGCCAGCAGCTTAGCCCCCGGGGGGCTGGGTGAAAAACTGTTTTTT. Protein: CASSLAPGGLGEKLFF.

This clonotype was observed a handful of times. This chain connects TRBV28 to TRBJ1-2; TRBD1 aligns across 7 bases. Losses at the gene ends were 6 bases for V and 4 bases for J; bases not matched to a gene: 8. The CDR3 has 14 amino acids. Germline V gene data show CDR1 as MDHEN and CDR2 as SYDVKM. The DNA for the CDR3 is TGTGCCAGCAGCAAACCTCCAGGGGGCTATGGCTACACCTTC. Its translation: CASSKPPGGYGYTF.

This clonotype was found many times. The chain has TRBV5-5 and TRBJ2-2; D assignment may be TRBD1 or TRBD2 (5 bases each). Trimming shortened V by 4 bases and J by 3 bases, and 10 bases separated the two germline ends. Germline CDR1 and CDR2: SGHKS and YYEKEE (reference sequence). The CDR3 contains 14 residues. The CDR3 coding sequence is TGTGCCAGCAGCCGGGGACCCCACACCGGGGAGCTGTTTTTT. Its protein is CASSRGPHTGELFF.

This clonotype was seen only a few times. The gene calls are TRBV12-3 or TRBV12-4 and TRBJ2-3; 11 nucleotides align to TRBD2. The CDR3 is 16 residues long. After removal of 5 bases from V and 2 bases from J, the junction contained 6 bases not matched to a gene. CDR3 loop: CASSTTSGGLTDTQYF. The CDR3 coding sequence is TGTGCCAGCAGTACTACTAGCGGGGGCCTCACAGATACGCAGTATTTT.

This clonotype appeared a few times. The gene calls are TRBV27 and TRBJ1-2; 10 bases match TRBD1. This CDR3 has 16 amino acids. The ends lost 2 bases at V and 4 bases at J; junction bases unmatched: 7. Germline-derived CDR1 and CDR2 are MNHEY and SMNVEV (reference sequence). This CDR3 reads CASSLGTGDLRYGYTF. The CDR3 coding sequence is TGTGCCAGCAGTTTAGGGACAGGGGATCTTCGCTATGGCTACACCTTC.

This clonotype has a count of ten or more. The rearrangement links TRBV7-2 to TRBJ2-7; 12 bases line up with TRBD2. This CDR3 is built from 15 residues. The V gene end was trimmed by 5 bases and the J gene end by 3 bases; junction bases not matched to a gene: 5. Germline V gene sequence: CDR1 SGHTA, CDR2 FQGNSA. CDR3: CASSLTSGGHYEQYF. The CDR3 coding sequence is TGTGCCAGCAGCCTCACTAGCGGGGGGCACTACGAGCAGTACTTC.

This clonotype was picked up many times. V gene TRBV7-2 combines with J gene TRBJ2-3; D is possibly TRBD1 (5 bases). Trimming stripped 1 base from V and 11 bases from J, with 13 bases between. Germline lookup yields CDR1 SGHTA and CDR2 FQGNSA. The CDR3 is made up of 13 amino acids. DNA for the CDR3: TGTGCCAGCAGCTTAGAGGGGATCGGTGAGCAGTATTTT. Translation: CASSLEGIGEQYF.

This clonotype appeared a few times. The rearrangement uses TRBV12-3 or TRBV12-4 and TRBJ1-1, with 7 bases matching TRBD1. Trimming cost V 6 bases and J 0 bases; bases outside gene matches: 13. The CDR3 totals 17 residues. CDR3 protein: CASSPALGQTMNTEAFF. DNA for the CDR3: TGTGCCAGCAGCCCCGCCCTGGGACAGACCATGAACACTGAAGCTTTCTTT.

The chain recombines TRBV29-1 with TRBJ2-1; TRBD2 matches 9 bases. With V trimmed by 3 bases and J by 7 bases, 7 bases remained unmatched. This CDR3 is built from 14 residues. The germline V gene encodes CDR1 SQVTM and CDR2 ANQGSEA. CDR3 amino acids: CSVEGGRAENEQFF. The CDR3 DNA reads TGCAGCGTTGAGGGCGGGAGGGCCGAGAATGAGCAGTTCTTC.

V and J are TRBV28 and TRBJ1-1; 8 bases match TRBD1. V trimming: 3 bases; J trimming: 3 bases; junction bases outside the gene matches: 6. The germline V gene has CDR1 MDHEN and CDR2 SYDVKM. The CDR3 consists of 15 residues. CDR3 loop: CASSFGDRQYTEAFF. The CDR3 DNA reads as TGTGCCAGCAGTTTCGGGGACAGGCAATACACTGAAGCTTTCTTT.

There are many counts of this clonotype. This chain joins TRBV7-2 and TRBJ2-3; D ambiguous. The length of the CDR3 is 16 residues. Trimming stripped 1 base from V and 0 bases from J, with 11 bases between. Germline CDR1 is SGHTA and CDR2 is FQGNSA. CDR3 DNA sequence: TGTGCCAGCAGCTTAGGGACGTCTCCTAGCACAGATACGCAGTATTTT. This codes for CASSLGTSPSTDTQYF.

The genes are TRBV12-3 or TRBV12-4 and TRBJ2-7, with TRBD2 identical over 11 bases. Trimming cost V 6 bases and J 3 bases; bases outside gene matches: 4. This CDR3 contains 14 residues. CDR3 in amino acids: CASSLTSGIYEQYF. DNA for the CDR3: TGTGCCAGCAGCCTGACTAGCGGGATCTACGAGCAGTACTTC.

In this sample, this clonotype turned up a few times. DNA for the CDR3: TGTGCCAGCCGGGATGGTGGTAGCTATGGCTACACCTTC. It is translated as CASRDGGSYGYTF. The V and J genes are TRBV6-1 and TRBJ1-2; D gene unclear. Trimming shortened V by 8 bases and J by 4 bases, and 14 bases separated the two germline ends. Germline V gene lookup returns CDR1 MNHNS and CDR2 SASEGT. This CDR3 has 13 amino acids.

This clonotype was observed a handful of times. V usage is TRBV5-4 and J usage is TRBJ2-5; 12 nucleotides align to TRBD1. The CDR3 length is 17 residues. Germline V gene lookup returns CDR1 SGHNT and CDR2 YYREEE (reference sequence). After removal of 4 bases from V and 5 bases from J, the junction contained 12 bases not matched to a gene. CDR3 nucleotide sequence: TGTGCCAGCAGCCCACCTCCGGGACAGGGGGCCGGGGAGACCCAGTACTTC. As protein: CASSPPPGQGAGETQYF.

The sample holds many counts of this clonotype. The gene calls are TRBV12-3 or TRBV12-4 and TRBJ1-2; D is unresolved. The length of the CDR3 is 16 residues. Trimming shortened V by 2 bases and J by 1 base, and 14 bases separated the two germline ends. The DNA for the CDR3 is TGTGCCAGCAGTTTAACCCCTGGCAGATTTAACTATGGCTACACCTTC. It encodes CASSLTPGRFNYGYTF.

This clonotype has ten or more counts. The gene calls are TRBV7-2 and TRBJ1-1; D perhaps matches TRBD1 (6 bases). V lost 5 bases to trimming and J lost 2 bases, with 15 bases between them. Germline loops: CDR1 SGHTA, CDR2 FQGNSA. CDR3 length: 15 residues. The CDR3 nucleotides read TGTGCCAGCAGCGAACAGGGAGGCCTCAACACTGAAGCTTTCTTT. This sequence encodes CASSEQGGLNTEAFF.

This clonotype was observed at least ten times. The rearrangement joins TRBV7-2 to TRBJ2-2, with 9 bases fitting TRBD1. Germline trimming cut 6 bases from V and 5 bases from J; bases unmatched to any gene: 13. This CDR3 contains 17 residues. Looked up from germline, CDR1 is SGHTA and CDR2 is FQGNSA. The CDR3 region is CASSPPGTGIVTGELFF. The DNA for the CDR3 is TGTGCCAGCAGTCCACCTGGGACAGGGATAGTAACCGGGGAGCTGTTTTTT.

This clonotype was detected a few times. The CDR3 bases are TGTGCCAGCAGATCTATCCCGGGAACCAGCGGGGGGCGTGAGCAGTTCTTC. It translates to CASRSIPGTSGGREQFF. This chain joins TRBV11-2 and TRBJ2-1; 9 bases map to TRBD2. CDR1 and CDR2 (germline): SGHAT, FQNNGV. This CDR3 spans 17 amino acids. J was trimmed by 9 bases and V by 6 bases; bases with no gene match: 18.

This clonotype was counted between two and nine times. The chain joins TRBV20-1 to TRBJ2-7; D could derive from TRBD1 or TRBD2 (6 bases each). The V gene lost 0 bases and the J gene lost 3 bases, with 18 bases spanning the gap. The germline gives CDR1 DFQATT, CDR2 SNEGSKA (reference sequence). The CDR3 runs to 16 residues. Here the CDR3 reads CSARDFRTGANYEQYF. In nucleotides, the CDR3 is TGCAGTGCTAGAGATTTTCGTACGGGGGCTAACTACGAGCAGTACTTC.

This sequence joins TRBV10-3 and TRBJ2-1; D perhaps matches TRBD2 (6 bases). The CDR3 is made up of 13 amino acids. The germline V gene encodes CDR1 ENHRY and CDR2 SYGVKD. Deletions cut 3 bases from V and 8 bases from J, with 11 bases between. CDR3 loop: CAISESGVDEQFF. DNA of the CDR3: TGTGCCATCAGTGAATCGGGAGTGGATGAGCAGTTCTTC.

CDR3 region: CASSFTPYTEAFF. The CDR3 coding sequence is TGTGCCAGCAGCTTTACTCCATACACTGAAGCTTTCTTT. V is TRBV7-2 and J is TRBJ1-1; D is unclear. The CDR3 contains 13 residues. From germline, CDR1 is SGHTA and CDR2 FQGNSA. Trimming removed 3 bases from V and 3 bases from J, with 8 bases in between. Together with reference TRBV7-2 and TRBJ1-1, the CDR3 gives the full variable domain: GAGVSQSPSNKVTEKGKDVELRCDPISGHTALYWYRQSLGQGLEFLIYFQGNSAPDKSGLPSDRFSAERTGGSVSTLTIQRTQQEDSAVYLCASSFTPYTEAFFGQGTRLTVV.

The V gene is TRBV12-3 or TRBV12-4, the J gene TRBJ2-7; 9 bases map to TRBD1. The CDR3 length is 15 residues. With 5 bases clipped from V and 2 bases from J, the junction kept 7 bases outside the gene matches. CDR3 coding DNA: TGTGCCAGCAGTACGAGGGACAGGGACCCCTACGAGCAGTACTTC. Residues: CASSTRDRDPYEQYF.